Below, 22 T cell receptor beta chains from the same sample are listed, as sequenced in a study of regulatory T cells in long-lasting Graves disease. This sample's time point: newly diagnosed GD, antithyroid drugs for less than 3 months. Preparation of the TCR library used RNA extracted from PBMCs. With iRepertoire HTBI primers and Arm-PCR of CDR3 regions, TCR beta libraries were built. Each CDR3 protein gets one entry after TCRdb re-called the multiplex PCR reads with MiXCR. The table has under 800,000 distinct CDR3 sequences, around 15% seen once. These same data were also listed under a study on T cells in Graves' hyperthyroidism and ophthalmopathy.

This sample comprised peripheral blood mononuclear cells (PBMCs), obtained at new diagnosis, from a patient treated with antithyroid drugs. The receptor set was obtained from a woman younger than 45 with Graves disease.

This clonotype occurred a few times. The chain is built from TRBV20-1 and TRBJ2-1; D not resolved. From germline, CDR1 is DFQATT and CDR2 SNEGSKA (reference sequence). Trimming shortened V by 3 bases and J by 4 bases, and 7 bases separated the two germline ends. The CDR3 has 12 residues. CDR3 amino acids: CSASRLYNEQFF. The CDR3 DNA reads as TGCAGTGCTAGTCGCTTATACAATGAGCAGTTCTTC.

This clonotype has a count of ten or more. The genes are TRBV7-3 and TRBJ2-7; the match to TRBD2 covers 7 bases. The CDR3 is 15 amino acids. Germline assignment: CDR1 SGHTA and CDR2 FQGTGA. With 2 bases clipped from V and 1 base from J, the junction kept 5 bases outside the gene matches. The CDR3 DNA sequence: TGTGCCAGCAGCTTAGAACGGGAGGCGTCCTACGAGCAGTACTTC. The encoded protein is CASSLEREASYEQYF.

This clonotype turned up a few times. This sequence joins TRBV16 and TRBJ2-7; D uncertain. Germline V CDR1 and CDR2: KGHSY, FQNENV. Trimming removed 4 bases from V and 6 bases from J, with 19 bases in between. This CDR3 region has 15 residues. CDR3 region: CASSRALPNPGEQYF. For the CDR3, the DNA is TGTGCCAGCAGCCGAGCCCTGCCGAACCCGGGCGAGCAGTACTTC.

The sample holds many counts of this clonotype. The CDR3 sequence is CASRRQGSYEQYF. The CDR3 region has the DNA TGTGCCAGCAGACGACAGGGTTCCTACGAGCAGTACTTC. V is TRBV28 and J is TRBJ2-7; the match to TRBD1 covers 7 bases. V lost 6 bases and J lost 1; bases outside the gene matches: 3. Germline-derived CDR1 and CDR2 are MDHEN and SYDVKM. The CDR3 has 13 amino acids.

This clonotype was counted a few times. This sequence joins TRBV20-1 and TRBJ1-5; TRBD1 is a possible D gene (6 bases). Germline V gene lookup returns CDR1 DFQATT and CDR2 SNEGSKA (reference sequence). V lost 0 bases and J lost 2, with 11 bases in between. This CDR3 is 15 amino acids long. The CDR3 loop reads CSAREGGGRNQPQHF. As DNA, the CDR3 is TGCAGTGCTAGAGAGGGTGGGGGGCGCAATCAGCCCCAGCATTTT.

The J gene is TRBJ2-1, the V gene TRBV6-1, with 12 bases matching TRBD2. The germline V gene encodes CDR1 MNHNS and CDR2 SASEGT. The CDR3 has 18 amino acids. The V and J ends lost 6 bases and 4 bases, in that order; junction bases with no gene match: 13. In nucleotides, the CDR3 is TGTGCCAGCAGGGACACCTTGGGACTAGCGGGTAATTACAATGAGCAGTTCTTC. Translating gives CASRDTLGLAGNYNEQFF.

The chain employs TRBV27 and TRBJ2-3; 11 bases are a match to TRBD2. After removal of 3 bases from V and 6 bases from J, the junction contained 8 bases not matched to a gene. In germline, CDR1 is MNHEY, CDR2 SMNVEV (reference sequence). The CDR3 has 16 amino acids. CDR3 nucleotides: TGTGCCAGCAGTTTTAGCGGGAGGGCCGATTGGGATACGCAGTATTTT. Amino acid sequence: CASSFSGRADWDTQYF.

The rearrangement links TRBV20-1 to TRBJ2-1, with TRBD2 identical over 11 bases. Germline V gives CDR1 DFQATT, CDR2 SNEGSKA (reference sequence). J lost 4 bases, V lost 0 bases, and 14 bases had no gene match. This CDR3 spans 19 amino acids. The CDR3 spells CSARDHTTSGIRDYNEQFF. CDR3 coding DNA: TGCAGTGCTAGAGATCATACGACTAGCGGGATCCGGGATTACAATGAGCAGTTCTTC.

This clonotype was seen many times. The chain joins TRBV19 to TRBJ2-1; 7 bases are a match to TRBD1. V gave up 4 bases and J gave up 7 bases; unmatched junction bases: 1. The CDR3 has 12 residues. Germline V gene data show CDR1 as LNHDA and CDR2 as SQIVND (reference sequence). Written as DNA, the CDR3 is TGTGCCAGTAGTACACAGGGGAATGAGCAGTTCTTC. Translation gives CASSTQGNEQFF.

The chain couples TRBV19 to TRBJ2-5, with D unclear. The CDR3 has 15 amino acids. V gave up 3 bases and J gave up 0 bases, with 11 bases separating them. CDR1 and CDR2 from the germline V gene are LNHDA and SQIVND (reference sequence). CDR3 DNA sequence: TGTGCCAGTAGTATGAGGTCGGAGTACCAAGAGACCCAGTACTTC. Translating gives CASSMRSEYQETQYF.

This clonotype was detected many times. The chain has TRBV28 and TRBJ1-2, with a possible D match to TRBD1 (6 bases). Trimming left V 7 bases short and J 9 bases short, with 18 bases between. The CDR3 runs 13 residues. The germline V gene encodes CDR1 MDHEN and CDR2 SYDVKM. CDR3 protein: CASTEGDKSSYTF. The CDR3 DNA follows: TGTGCCAGCACCGAAGGGGACAAAAGCAGCTACACCTTC.

This clonotype has a count of ten or more. The V and J genes are TRBV6-2 or TRBV6-3 and TRBJ1-1, with no clear D. Germline CDR1 MNHEY, CDR2 SVGEGT. The CDR3 sequence is 11 residues long. V was cut by 8 bases and J by 5 bases, with 9 bases left in between. CDR3 loop: CASRRETEAFF. The CDR3 DNA reads as TGTGCCAGCCGCCGGGAGACTGAAGCTTTCTTT.

This clonotype has at least ten counts. V is TRBV12-3 or TRBV12-4 and J is TRBJ2-3; 11 bases map to TRBD2. The junction had 6 bases not matched to a gene; V was cut back by 5 bases and J by 5 bases. This CDR3 spans 15 amino acids. The CDR3, as DNA: TGTGCCAGCAGTCCGCTAGCGGGAGGAAGAGATACGCAGTATTTT. This sequence encodes CASSPLAGGRDTQYF.

This clonotype was counted many times. V and J are TRBV5-1 and TRBJ2-3, with D perhaps TRBD1 (5 bases). There are 15 residues in the CDR3. The ends were cut back, 7 bases at V and 0 bases at J, with 15 bases in the middle. CDR1 is SGHRS and CDR2 is YFSETQ in the germline V gene. The CDR3 sequence: CASGNQGVSTDTQYF. The CDR3 bases are TGCGCCAGCGGCAATCAGGGTGTCAGCACAGATACGCAGTATTTT.

This clonotype was counted many times. This sequence joins TRBV29-1 and TRBJ2-7; D remains ambiguous. The germline V gene has CDR1 SQVTM and CDR2 ANQGSEA. V lost 2 bases and J 3 bases, leaving 11 bases between the germline ends. CDR3 size: 13 residues. CDR3 sequence reads: CSVETPDNYEQYF. CDR3 bases: TGCAGCGTTGAAACCCCTGATAACTACGAGCAGTACTTC.

Details on this clonotype: This likely comes from a read error, as the CDR3 has no conserved phenylalanine or tryptophan at its end. The chain combines TRBV3-1 with TRBJ2-1; D remains unclear. CDR3 length equals 16 residues. V was cut by 0 bases and J by 0 bases, with 9 bases left in between. The V gene's germline CDR1 is LGHDT and CDR2 YNNKEL (reference sequence). Here the CDR3 DNA reads TGTGCCAGCAGCCAAGATCGGGCGGTCTCCTACAATGAGCAGTTCTTA. Protein product: CASSQDRAVSYNEQFL.

This clonotype was counted many times. The V and J genes are TRBV3-1 and TRBJ1-5; no clear D gene. V lost 0 bases and J 7 bases, leaving 16 bases between the germline ends. The length of the CDR3 is 16 residues. Germline CDR1 LGHDT, CDR2 YNNKEL (reference sequence). CDR3: CASSQEAQAVGQPQHF. The DNA for the CDR3 is TGTGCCAGCAGCCAAGAGGCCCAGGCTGTGGGACAGCCCCAGCATTTT.

CDR3 DNA sequence: TGTGCCAGCAGCAAGACAGCTCAGCCCCAGCATTTT. Translation: CASSKTAQPQHF. The chain links TRBV11-2 to TRBJ1-5; the D gene is possibly TRBD1 (5 bases). Germline V CDR1 and CDR2: SGHAT, FQNNGV. The CDR3 covers 12 residues. Trimming removed 5 bases at V and 6 bases at J, with 8 bases between. Full variable domain (rest looked up from reference TRBV11-2 and TRBJ1-5): EAGVAQSPRYKIIEKRQSVAFWCNPISGHATLYWYQQILGQGPKLLIQFQNNGVVDDSQLPKDRFSAERLKGVDSTLKIQPAKLEDSAVYLCASSKTAQPQHFGDGTRLSIL.

This clonotype was counted at least ten times. CDR3 region: CASSYKTGNTIYF. CDR3 DNA: TGTGCCAGCAGCTATAAAACGGGAAACACCATATATTTT. The rearrangement uses TRBV11-2 and TRBJ1-3, with D hard to call. The V and J ends lost 4 bases and 4 bases respectively, with 8 bases between them. Germline V CDR1 and CDR2: SGHAT, FQNNGV. The CDR3 covers 13 residues.

In its sample, this clonotype was seen a few times. This sequence joins TRBV20-1 and TRBJ2-3; the match to TRBD2 covers 11 bases. The V and J ends lost 1 base and 8 bases, in that order; junction bases with no gene match: 8. CDR3 length equals 15 residues. From germline, CDR1 is DFQATT and CDR2 SNEGSKA (reference sequence). The CDR3 nucleotides are TGCAGTGCTAGAGGGGCGGGGGGACTAGCGGTTACGCAGTATTTT. It translates to CSARGAGGLAVTQYF.

About this clonotype itself: With a much larger clone just one base away, this may be a read error. The chain combines TRBV28 with TRBJ2-1, with D unclear. This CDR3 contains 11 residues. Germline loops: CDR1 MDHEN, CDR2 SYDVKM. The CDR3 nucleotides are TGTGCCAGCAATTTAAGGGAAAGGTGGTTCTTC. It yields the protein CASNLRERWFF. The whole variable domain, filled in from reference TRBV28 and TRBJ2-1, reads DVKVTQSSRYLVKRTGEKVFLECVQDMDHENMFWYRQDPGLGLRLIYFSYDVKMKEKGDIPEGYSVSREKKERFSLILESASTNQTSMYLCASNLRERWFFGPGTRLTVL.

The V and J genes are TRBV10-3 and TRBJ1-5, with D tentatively TRBD1 (5 bases). Germline V gives CDR1 ENHRY, CDR2 SYGVKD. The CDR3 is 16 amino acids. Trimming removed 0 bases from V and 2 bases from J, with 11 bases in between. The CDR3 region has the DNA TGTGCCATCAGTGAGTCGAGGGGTTCGGGCAATCAGCCCCAGCATTTT. Translation: CAISESRGSGNQPQHF.